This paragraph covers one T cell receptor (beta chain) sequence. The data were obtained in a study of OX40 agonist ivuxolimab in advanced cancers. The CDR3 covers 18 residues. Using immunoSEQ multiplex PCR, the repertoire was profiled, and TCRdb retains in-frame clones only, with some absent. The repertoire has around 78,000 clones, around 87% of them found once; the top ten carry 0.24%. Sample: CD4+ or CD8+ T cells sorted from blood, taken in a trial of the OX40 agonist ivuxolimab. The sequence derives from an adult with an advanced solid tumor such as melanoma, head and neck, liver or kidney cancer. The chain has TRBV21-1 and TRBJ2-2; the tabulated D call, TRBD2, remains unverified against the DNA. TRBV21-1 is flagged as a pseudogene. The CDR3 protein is CASSMLSSGRAESGELFF. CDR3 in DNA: TGTGCCAGCAGCATGTTGTCTAGCGGGAGGGCCGAATCCGGGGAGCTGTTTTTT.